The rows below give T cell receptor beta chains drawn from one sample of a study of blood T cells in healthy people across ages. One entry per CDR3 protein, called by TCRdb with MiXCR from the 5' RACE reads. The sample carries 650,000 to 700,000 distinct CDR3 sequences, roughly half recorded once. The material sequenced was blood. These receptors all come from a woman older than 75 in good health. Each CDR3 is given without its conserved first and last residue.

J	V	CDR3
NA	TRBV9	ASSVWGGETQY
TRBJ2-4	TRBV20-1	SARDPGLAGVDKNIQY
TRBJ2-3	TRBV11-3	ASSLGREGPTDTQY
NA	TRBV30	ASTGRNEQY
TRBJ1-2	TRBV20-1	SARDGVNYGYT
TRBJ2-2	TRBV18	ASTASSLTGELF
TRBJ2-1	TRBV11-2	ASSLAGAGGYNEQF
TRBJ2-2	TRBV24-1	ATSDRPGTSGNTGELF
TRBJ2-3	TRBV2	ASSAPGTGTDTQY
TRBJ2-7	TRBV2	ASSRTEVPTYEQY
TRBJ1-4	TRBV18	ASSPPIGTSNEKLF
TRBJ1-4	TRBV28	ASSYGDRWLF
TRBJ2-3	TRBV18	ASSPALTSTDTQY
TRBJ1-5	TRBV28	ASSANRGVPRLRNQPQH
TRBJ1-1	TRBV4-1	ASSYRTGGTEAF
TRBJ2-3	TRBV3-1	ASSQGRGISTDTQY
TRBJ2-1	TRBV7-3	ASQTSGSINEQF
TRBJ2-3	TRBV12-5	ASGETGTSGATDTQY
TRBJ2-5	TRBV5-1	ASSLGTPSETQY
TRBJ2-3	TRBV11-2	ASSWRRRTSGNTDTQY
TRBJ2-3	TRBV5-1	ASSSDRVVTDTQY
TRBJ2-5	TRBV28	ASSPLGLTRGETQY
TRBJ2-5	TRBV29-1	SAGGTYNEQY
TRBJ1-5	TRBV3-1	ASSQGVSQPQH